This T cell receptor beta chain was sequenced during a study of OX40 agonist ivuxolimab in advanced cancers. Germline V CDR1 and CDR2: LNHDA, SQIVND (reference sequence). There are 11 residues in the CDR3. Trimming pared 6 bases from V and 2 bases from J, leaving 4 bases between. Here immunoSEQ multiplex PCR was the method, and the copy in TCRdb shows in-frame clones only, minus some. The sample gives almost 50,000 clones, about nine tenths of which show up once; about 54% is in the top ten. Of note for this clone: Its antigen is as yet unknown.

General study points: Expanded clones belonging to CD8+ T cells outnumbered, on average, those of CD4+. Low normalized clonal expansion also occurred in some nonresponding patients.

Anyone with autoimmune disease history or systemic immunosuppression was excluded. Blood specimens came from baseline, cycle 4 day 1, and cycle 7 day 1. V usage is TRBV19 and J usage is TRBJ2-5, with D unclear. The source is an adult with an advanced solid tumor such as melanoma, head and neck, liver or kidney cancer. The sequences come from CD4+ or CD8+ T cells sorted from blood, collected in a trial of the OX40 agonist ivuxolimab. The CDR3 bases are TGTGCCAGTAGGAATCAAGAGACCCAGTACTTC. It is translated as CASRNQETQYF.